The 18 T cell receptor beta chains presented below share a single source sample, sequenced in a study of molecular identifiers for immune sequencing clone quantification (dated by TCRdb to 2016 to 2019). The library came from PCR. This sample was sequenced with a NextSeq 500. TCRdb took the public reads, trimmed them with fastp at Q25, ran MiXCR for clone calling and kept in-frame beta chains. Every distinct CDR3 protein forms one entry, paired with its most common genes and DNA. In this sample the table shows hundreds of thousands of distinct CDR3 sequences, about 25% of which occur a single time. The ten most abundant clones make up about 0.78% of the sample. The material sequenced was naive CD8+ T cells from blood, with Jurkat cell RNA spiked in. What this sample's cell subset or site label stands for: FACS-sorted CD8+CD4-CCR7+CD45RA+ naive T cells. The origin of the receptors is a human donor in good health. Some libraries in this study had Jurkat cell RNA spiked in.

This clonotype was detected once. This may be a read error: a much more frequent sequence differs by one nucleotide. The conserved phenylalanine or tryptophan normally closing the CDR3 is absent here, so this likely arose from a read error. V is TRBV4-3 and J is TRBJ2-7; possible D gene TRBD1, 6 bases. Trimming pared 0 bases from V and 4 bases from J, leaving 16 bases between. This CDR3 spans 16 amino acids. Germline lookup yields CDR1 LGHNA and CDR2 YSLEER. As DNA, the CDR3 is TGCGCCAGCAGCCAAGAATCGGCAGGGGCGGAGTACGAGCAGTACCTC. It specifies CASSQESAGAEYEQYL.

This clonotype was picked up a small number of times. The CDR3 DNA reads as TGTGCCAGCAGCGTAGCGGATGTTGGAACTGAAGCTTTCTTT. This encodes CASSVADVGTEAFF. This chain joins TRBV9 and TRBJ1-1; unclear D gene. The V gene's germline CDR1 is SGDLS and CDR2 YYNGEE. CDR3 length: 14 amino acids. Between the trimmed V and J ends, which lost 0 bases and 5 bases, there was a span of 11 bases.

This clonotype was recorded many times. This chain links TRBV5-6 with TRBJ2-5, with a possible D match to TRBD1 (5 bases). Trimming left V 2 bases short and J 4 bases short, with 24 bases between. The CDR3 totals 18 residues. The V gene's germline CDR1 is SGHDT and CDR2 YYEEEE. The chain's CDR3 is CASSLVGVAPGPVETQYF. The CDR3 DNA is TGTGCCAGCAGCTTAGTAGGGGTCGCGCCTGGTCCCGTAGAGACCCAGTACTTC.

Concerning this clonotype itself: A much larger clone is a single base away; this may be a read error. The CDR3 sequence is CASSFLGVANEKLFF. As DNA, the CDR3 is TGTGCCAGCAGCTTTTTGGGTGTCGCTAATGAAAAACTGTTTTTT. This chain links TRBV5-3 with TRBJ1-4; D uncertain. TRBV5-3 is marked as an open reading frame, function uncertain. This CDR3 is 15 amino acids long.

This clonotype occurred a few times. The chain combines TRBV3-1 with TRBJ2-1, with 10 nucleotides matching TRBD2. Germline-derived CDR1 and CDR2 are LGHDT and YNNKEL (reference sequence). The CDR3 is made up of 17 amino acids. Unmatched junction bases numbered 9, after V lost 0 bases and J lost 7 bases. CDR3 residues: CASSQERGSGRNNEQFF. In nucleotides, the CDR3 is TGTGCCAGCAGCCAAGAACGGGGTAGCGGGAGGAATAATGAGCAGTTCTTC.

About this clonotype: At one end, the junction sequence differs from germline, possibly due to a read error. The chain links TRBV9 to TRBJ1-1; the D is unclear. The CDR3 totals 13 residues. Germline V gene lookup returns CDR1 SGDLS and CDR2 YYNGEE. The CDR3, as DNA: TGTGCCAGCAGCGTAGGGTCGAACACTGAAGCTCTCTTT. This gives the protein CASSVGSNTEALF.

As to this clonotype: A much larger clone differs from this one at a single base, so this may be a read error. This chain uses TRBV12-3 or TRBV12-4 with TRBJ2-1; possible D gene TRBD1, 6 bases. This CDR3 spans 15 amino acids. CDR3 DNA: TGTGCCAGCAGCCCCGAACAGGGACGCTACAATGAGCAGCTCTTC. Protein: CASSPEQGRYNEQLF.

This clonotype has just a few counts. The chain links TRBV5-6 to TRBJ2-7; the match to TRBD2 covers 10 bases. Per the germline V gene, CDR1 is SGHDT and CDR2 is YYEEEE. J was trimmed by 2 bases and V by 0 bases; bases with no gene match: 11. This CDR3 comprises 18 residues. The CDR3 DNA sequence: TGTGCCAGCAGCTTGGGGGTCACTAGCGGGACCTCCCCCTACGAGCAGTACTTC. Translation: CASSLGVTSGTSPYEQYF.

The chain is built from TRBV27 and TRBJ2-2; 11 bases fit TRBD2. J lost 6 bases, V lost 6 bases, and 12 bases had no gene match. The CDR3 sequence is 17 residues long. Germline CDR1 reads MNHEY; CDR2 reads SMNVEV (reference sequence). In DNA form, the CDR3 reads TGTGCCAGCAGCCATAAGACTAGCGGGACCTACCCCGGGGAGCTGTTTTTT. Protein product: CASSHKTSGTYPGELFF.

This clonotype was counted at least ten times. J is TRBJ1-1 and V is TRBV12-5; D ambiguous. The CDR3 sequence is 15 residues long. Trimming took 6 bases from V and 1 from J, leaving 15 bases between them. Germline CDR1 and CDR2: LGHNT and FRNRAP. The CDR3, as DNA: TGTGCTAGTGGGGCGTGGGTTGGAAAGAACACTGAAGCTTTCTTT. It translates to CASGAWVGKNTEAFF.

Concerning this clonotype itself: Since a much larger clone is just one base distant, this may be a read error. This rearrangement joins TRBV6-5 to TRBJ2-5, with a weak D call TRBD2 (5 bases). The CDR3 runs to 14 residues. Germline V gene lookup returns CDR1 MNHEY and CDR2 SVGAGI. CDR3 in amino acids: CASSYTRGQETQCF. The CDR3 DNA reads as TGTGCCAGCAGTTACACCCGCGGGCAAGAGACCCAGTGCTTC.

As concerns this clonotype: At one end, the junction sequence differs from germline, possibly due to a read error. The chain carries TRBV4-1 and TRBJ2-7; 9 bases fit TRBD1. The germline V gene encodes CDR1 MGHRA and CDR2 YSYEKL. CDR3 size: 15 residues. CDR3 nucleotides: TGCGCCAGTAGCCAATCCGGGACAGGGACCAACGAGCAGTACTTC. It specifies CASSQSGTGTNEQYF.

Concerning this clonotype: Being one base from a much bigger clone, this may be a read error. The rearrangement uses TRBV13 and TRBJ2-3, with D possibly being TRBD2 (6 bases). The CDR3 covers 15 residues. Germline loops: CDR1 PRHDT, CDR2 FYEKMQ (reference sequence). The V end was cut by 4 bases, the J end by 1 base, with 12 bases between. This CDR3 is CASSSAGFGTDTQYF. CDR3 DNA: TGTGCCAGCAGCTCGGCGGGGTTTGGCACAGATACGCAGTATTTT.

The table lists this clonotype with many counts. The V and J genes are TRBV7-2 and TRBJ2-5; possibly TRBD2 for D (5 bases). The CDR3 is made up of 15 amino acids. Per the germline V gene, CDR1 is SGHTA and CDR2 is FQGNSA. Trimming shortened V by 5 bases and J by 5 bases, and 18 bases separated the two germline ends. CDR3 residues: CASSPPGSYPETQYF. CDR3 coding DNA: TGTGCCAGCAGCCCCCCTGGGAGCTACCCGGAGACCCAGTACTTC.

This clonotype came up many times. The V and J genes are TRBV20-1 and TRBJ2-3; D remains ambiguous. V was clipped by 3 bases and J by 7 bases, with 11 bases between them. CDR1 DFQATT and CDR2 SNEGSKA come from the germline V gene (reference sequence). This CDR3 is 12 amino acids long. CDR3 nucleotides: TGCAGTGCTAGGGATGGAGTGAATACGCAGTATTTT. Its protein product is CSARDGVNTQYF.

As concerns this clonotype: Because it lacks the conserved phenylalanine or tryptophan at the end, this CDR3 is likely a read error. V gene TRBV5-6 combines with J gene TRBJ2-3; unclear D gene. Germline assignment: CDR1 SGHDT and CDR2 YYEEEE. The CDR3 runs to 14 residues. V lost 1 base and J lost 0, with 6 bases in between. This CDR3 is CASSLSRSTDTQYL. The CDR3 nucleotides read TGTGCCAGCAGCTTGTCTAGGAGCACAGATACGCAGTATTTG.

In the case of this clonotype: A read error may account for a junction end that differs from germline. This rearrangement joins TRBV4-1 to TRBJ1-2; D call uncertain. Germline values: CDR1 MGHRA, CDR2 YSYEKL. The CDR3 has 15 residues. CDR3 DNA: TGCGCCAGCAGCCAAGGTCGGGATCGGAACTATGACTACACCTTC. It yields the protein CASSQGRDRNYDYTF.

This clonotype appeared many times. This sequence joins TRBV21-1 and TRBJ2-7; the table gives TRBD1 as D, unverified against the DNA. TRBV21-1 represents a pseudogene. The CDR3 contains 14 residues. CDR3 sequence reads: CASSKGPGTNEQYF. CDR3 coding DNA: TGTGCCAGCAGCAAAGGGCCAGGGACCAACGAGCAGTACTTC.